The 30 T cell receptor beta chains in this list originate from one sample, sequenced in a study of T cell repertoires in cytomegalovirus infection (dated 2019 in TCRdb). Their antigen targets remain unknown. Explained via the paper, the treatment or condition label denotes: in vitro stimulation with specific CMV peptide epitopes to enrich CMV-specific T cells. Instrument on record: Illumina HiSeq 1500. Through fastp at Q25 and MiXCR, TCRdb rebuilt clones from the public reads, retaining in-frame beta chains. Entries that share a CDR3 protein sequence are merged under the most common genes and DNA. Recorded for this sample are approximately 910,000 distinct CDR3 sequences; roughly 31% of them occurred a single time. The ten top clones hold around 15% of the sample. Sequencing used cultured CD8+ T cells from PBMCs, obtained from culture after CMV antigen stimulation. These TCRs come from a human donor in good health (CMV status not recorded). Some clones in this sample may be carry-over from other donors' samples.

The chain recombines TRBV5-1 with TRBJ1-4; TRBD1 matches at 8 bases. With V trimmed by 4 bases and J by 8 bases, 16 bases remained unmatched. CDR1 SGHRS and CDR2 YFSETQ come from the germline V gene. The CDR3 is 17 amino acids. The CDR3 spells CASSTSGGPVSLEKLFF. The CDR3 nucleotides read TGCGCCAGCAGCACTTCAGGGGGCCCCGTGTCGTTGGAAAAACTGTTTTTT.

This clonotype occurred many times. The genes are TRBV10-3 and TRBJ2-2; 10 nucleotides agree with TRBD1. Germline V lookup: CDR1 ENHRY, CDR2 SYGVKD. This CDR3 spans 15 amino acids. With V trimmed by 4 bases and J by 5 bases, 4 bases remained unmatched. For the CDR3, the DNA is TGTGCCATCAGTGGGGACAGGGGATCTACCGGGGAGCTGTTTTTT. Translated: CAISGDRGSTGELFF.

CDR3 coding DNA: TGTGCCATCAGTGAGTATAACAGAGCGACCTCTGGAAACACCATATATTTT. It is translated as CAISEYNRATSGNTIYF. The chain joins TRBV10-3 to TRBJ1-3; D is uncertain. CDR1 is ENHRY, CDR2 SYGVKD, per germline. CDR3 length: 17 amino acids. Trimming took 1 base from V and 0 from J, leaving 13 bases between them.

The chain joins TRBV15 to TRBJ1-2; the D is unclear. Trimming stripped 0 bases from V and 3 bases from J, with 17 bases between. The CDR3 sequence is 17 residues long. In germline, CDR1 is LNHNV, CDR2 YYDKDF (reference sequence). DNA for the CDR3: TGTGCCACCAGCAGAGATCAGACCTCTAGCACCGACTATGGCTACACCTTC. It codes for CATSRDQTSSTDYGYTF.

This clonotype came up many times. J is TRBJ2-2 and V is TRBV7-8, with D perhaps TRBD1 or TRBD2 (5 bases each). V lost 6 bases and J 6 bases, leaving 20 bases between the germline ends. The CDR3 is made up of 16 amino acids. Germline values: CDR1 SGHVS, CDR2 FQNEAQ. This chain's CDR3 is CASRDSSGPLAGELFF. CDR3 nucleotides: TGTGCCAGCAGAGACTCGTCGGGACCGTTGGCCGGGGAGCTGTTTTTT.

This sequence joins TRBV28 and TRBJ2-7; TRBD2 agrees at 9 bases. Germline V gene data show CDR1 as MDHEN and CDR2 as SYDVKM. This CDR3 comprises 14 residues. The CDR3 DNA reads as TGTGCCAGCAGTCCGGCGGGGGGGTCCTGCGAGCAGTACGTC. Protein: CASSPAGGSCEQYV.

The CDR3 sequence is CATRDSNSNQPQHF. In DNA, the CDR3 is TGTGCCACCCGGGACAGCAATAGCAATCAGCCCCAGCATTTT. J is TRBJ1-5 and V is TRBV15; 7 bases line up with TRBD1. Germline V gives CDR1 LNHNV, CDR2 YYDKDF (reference sequence). The CDR3 totals 14 residues. Unmatched junction bases numbered 4, after V lost 8 bases and J lost 0 bases.

This clonotype was counted a few times. V and J are TRBV12-3 or TRBV12-4 and TRBJ1-5; no clear D gene. V lost 3 bases and J lost 9, with 12 bases in between. The CDR3 consists of 13 residues. The CDR3 reads CASSFNLVMPQHF. CDR3 DNA: TGTGCCAGCAGTTTCAATTTGGTGATGCCCCAGCATTTT.

The chain is built from TRBV20-1 and TRBJ1-1; tentatively, D is TRBD1 (6 bases). The CDR3 has 13 residues. V was clipped by 0 bases and J by 4 bases, with 9 bases between them. Germline assignment: CDR1 DFQATT and CDR2 SNEGSKA (reference sequence). Here the CDR3 reads CSARERGRTEAFF. In nucleotides, the CDR3 is TGCAGTGCTAGAGAGCGGGGGCGCACTGAAGCTTTCTTT.

This clonotype was detected a few times. V is TRBV7-2 and J is TRBJ1-1; TRBD1 is a possible D gene (6 bases). With 10 bases removed from V and 4 bases from J, the gap between germline ends came to 10 bases. The CDR3 length is 11 residues. Germline CDR1 reads SGHTA; CDR2 reads FQGNSA. The CDR3 nucleotides read TGTGCCAAACAGGGTCCCACTGAAGCTTTCTTT. This gives the protein CAKQGPTEAFF.

This clonotype showed up just a few times. J is TRBJ1-5 and V is TRBV9, with 7 bases identical to TRBD1. CDR1 is SGDLS and CDR2 is YYNGEE in the germline V gene. The V and J ends lost 2 bases and 7 bases, in that order; junction bases with no gene match: 9. This CDR3 comprises 15 residues. CDR3 protein: CASSVSGGVNQPQHF. CDR3 DNA: TGTGCCAGCAGCGTGTCAGGGGGTGTAAACCAGCCCCAGCATTTT.

This clonotype was recorded a few times. The V call is TRBV5-6, the J call TRBJ2-1, with TRBD2 identical over 7 bases. CDR1 SGHDT and CDR2 YYEEEE come from the germline V gene. V dropped 0 bases and J dropped 3; count of bases not matched to a gene: 6. CDR3 length: 16 amino acids. The CDR3 region has the DNA TGTGCCAGCAGCTTGGTGGCGGGGGAGGTCTACAATGAGCAGTTCTTC. This encodes CASSLVAGEVYNEQFF.

The chain has TRBV6-1 and TRBJ2-1, with 10 bases fitting TRBD1. Germline V gene sequence: CDR1 MNHNS, CDR2 SASEGT. The length of the CDR3 is 15 residues. With V trimmed by 9 bases and J by 8 bases, 13 bases remained unmatched. The CDR3 is CASSSWTGGGDEQFF. The DNA of the CDR3 is TGTGCCAGTTCCTCATGGACAGGGGGAGGGGATGAGCAGTTCTTC.

In its sample, this clonotype was seen a few times. The J gene is TRBJ1-5, the V gene TRBV7-2; maybe TRBD1 (5 bases). Trimming shortened V by 5 bases and J by 0 bases, and 11 bases separated the two germline ends. Germline V gives CDR1 SGHTA, CDR2 FQGNSA. This CDR3 is 15 amino acids long. CDR3 protein: CASSAGGYSNQPQHF. DNA for the CDR3: TGTGCCAGCAGCGCCGGGGGGTATAGCAATCAGCCCCAGCATTTT.

V and J are TRBV10-3 and TRBJ2-3; TRBD2 agrees at 10 bases. CDR3 length: 16 residues. CDR1 ENHRY and CDR2 SYGVKD come from the germline V gene. The trim removed 3 bases at V and 1 base at J, leaving 4 bases unmatched. The CDR3 here is CAISDFGTSGTDTQYF. In nucleotides, the CDR3 is TGTGCCATCAGTGACTTCGGGACTAGCGGCACAGATACGCAGTATTTT.

The chain joins TRBV2 to TRBJ2-1; TRBD2 matches at 14 bases. This CDR3 region has 17 residues. Per the germline V gene, CDR1 is SNHLY and CDR2 is FYNNEI. Trimming cost V 5 bases and J 5 bases; bases outside gene matches: 8. In nucleotides, the CDR3 is TGTGCCAGCAGTCTTTACAGACTAGCGGGGGGGCACAATGAGCAGTTCTTC. Translation gives CASSLYRLAGGHNEQFF. Looking up the rest from reference TRBV2 and TRBJ2-1 gives the full variable domain: EPEVTQTPSHQVTQMGQEVILRCVPISNHLYFYWYRQILGQKVEFLVSFYNNEISEKSEIFDDQFSVERPDGSNFTLKIRSTKLEDSAMYFCASSLYRLAGGHNEQFFGPGTRLTVL.

This chain links TRBV11-2 with TRBJ2-7; possibly TRBD2 for D (6 bases). The CDR3 loop spans 15 amino acids. V shed 1 base and J shed 5 bases, with 15 bases lying between them. Germline V CDR1 and CDR2: SGHAT, FQNNGV. The CDR3 DNA reads as TGTGCCAGCAGCTTAGTTGGGGGGAATCTGGACGAGCAGTACGTC. It is translated as CASSLVGGNLDEQYV.

The chain combines TRBV7-6 with TRBJ1-2; D is perhaps TRBD1 (6 bases). Between the trimmed V and J ends, which lost 1 base and 0 bases, there was a span of 12 bases. CDR1 is SGHVS and CDR2 is FNYEAQ in the germline V gene. CDR3 length: 16 residues. CDR3 in amino acids: CASSLGGTRTNYGYTF. CDR3 sequence (DNA): TGTGCCAGCAGCTTAGGCGGGACACGAACTAACTATGGCTACACCTTC.

A note on this clonotype: A junction boundary mismatches the germline segment, possibly from a read error. V is TRBV20-1 and J is TRBJ1-1, with D perhaps TRBD1 (5 bases). CDR3 length: 11 amino acids. The germline gives CDR1 DFQATT, CDR2 SNEGSKA (reference sequence). For the CDR3, the DNA is TGCAGTGCTAGCGGTGGCAGGGTCCCTCCTTTT. Its translation is CSASGGRVPPF.

The V gene is TRBV7-9, the J gene TRBJ2-2, with TRBD2 identical over 8 bases. The CDR3 runs 15 residues. Per germline, CDR1 SEHNR and CDR2 FQNEAQ (reference sequence). V shed 1 base, J shed 6 bases, and the junction held 4 bases outside the gene matches. CDR3 region: CASSLERLAPGELFF. As DNA, the CDR3 is TGTGCCAGCAGCTTAGAGAGACTAGCGCCCGGGGAGCTGTTTTTT. Full variable domain (outside the CDR3, taken from reference TRBV7-9 and TRBJ2-2): DTGVSQNPRHKITKRGQNVTFRCDPISEHNRLYWYRQTLGQGPEFLTYFQNEAQLEKSRLLSDRFSAERPKGSFSTLEIQRTEQGDSAMYLCASSLERLAPGELFFGEGSRLTVL.

The chain uses TRBV20-1 and TRBJ1-3; no clear D gene. Germline V gene sequence: CDR1 DFQATT, CDR2 SNEGSKA (reference sequence). Trimming took 3 bases from V and 9 from J, leaving 9 bases between them. The CDR3 is 11 residues long. CDR3 protein: CSASEGATIYF. The CDR3 region has the DNA TGCAGTGCTAGTGAAGGAGCCACCATATATTTT.

This clonotype was detected ten times or more. This rearrangement joins TRBV19 to TRBJ2-7, with 7 bases matching TRBD1. The CDR3 consists of 12 residues. V shed 10 bases, J shed 2 bases, and the junction held 5 bases outside the gene matches. The germline V gene has CDR1 LNHDA and CDR2 SQIVND (reference sequence). CDR3 sequence reads: CATEGATYEQYF. In DNA, the CDR3 is TGTGCCACCGAGGGGGCGACCTACGAGCAGTACTTC.

The rearrangement joins TRBV28 to TRBJ1-6, with a weak D call TRBD1 (6 bases). CDR3 length: 15 amino acids. Trimming pared 1 base from V and 6 bases from J, leaving 10 bases between. CDR1 and CDR2 (germline): MDHEN, SYDVKM. The CDR3 DNA reads as TGTGCCAGCAGTTTATACGGGGGCTCTAATTCACCCCTCCACTTT. Its translation is CASSLYGGSNSPLHF. The variable domain in full, with the rest retrieved from reference TRBV28 and TRBJ1-6, is DVKVTQSSRYLVKRTGEKVFLECVQDMDHENMFWYRQDPGLGLRLIYFSYDVKMKEKGDIPEGYSVSREKKERFSLILESASTNQTSMYLCASSLYGGSNSPLHFGNGTRLTVT.

This clonotype was seen a few times. The chain carries TRBV6-5 and TRBJ2-5; possibly TRBD1 or TRBD2 for D (5 bases each). The germline gives CDR1 MNHEY, CDR2 SVGAGI. With 2 bases removed from V and 7 bases from J, the gap between germline ends came to 20 bases. The CDR3 is made up of 16 amino acids. The CDR3, as DNA: TGTGCCAGCAGTTACCCCCGGGACGGGGCGAGTGTGACCCAGTACTTC. Translation: CASSYPRDGASVTQYF.

This clonotype appeared a few times. The genes are TRBV6-1 and TRBJ1-4, with no clear D. With 5 bases removed from V and 4 bases from J, the gap between germline ends came to 17 bases. The CDR3 is 16 residues long. Germline V gene lookup returns CDR1 MNHNS and CDR2 SASEGT. CDR3 amino acids: CASSHGRRNHNEKLFF. CDR3 in DNA: TGTGCCAGCAGTCACGGTCGCCGAAATCATAATGAAAAACTGTTTTTT.

On this clonotype: A clone one base away is much larger, so this may be a read error. J is TRBJ1-5 and V is TRBV12-3 or TRBV12-4; 9 nucleotides agree with TRBD1. CDR3 length equals 15 residues. The CDR3 loop reads CVSSLGQGQNQPQHF. The CDR3 coding sequence is TGTGTCAGCAGCCTTGGACAGGGGCAAAATCAGCCCCAGCATTTT.

The genes are TRBV19 and TRBJ2-3; 10 bases agree with TRBD2. This CDR3 is built from 17 residues. V trimming: 6 bases; J trimming: 5 bases; junction bases outside the gene matches: 14. CDR1 and CDR2 from the germline V gene are LNHDA and SQIVND (reference sequence). Here the CDR3 DNA reads TGTGCCAGTAGCACGGAGGCTAGCGGGGGTTTTTTAGATACGCAGTATTTT. Amino acids: CASSTEASGGFLDTQYF. Based on the CDR3 plus reference TRBV19 and TRBJ2-3, the full variable domain is DGGITQSPKYLFRKEGQNVTLSCEQNLNHDAMYWYRQDPGQGLRLIYYSQIVNDFQKGDIAEGYSVSREKKESFPLTVTSAQKNPTAFYLCASSTEASGGFLDTQYFGPGTRLTVL.

The rearrangement joins TRBV6-8 to TRBJ2-7; D is perhaps TRBD1 (6 bases). V lost 1 base to trimming and J lost 4 bases, with 8 bases between them. This CDR3 has 13 amino acids. Germline V gene lookup returns CDR1 MNHGY and CDR2 SAAAGT. The CDR3 is CASSYYQGYEQYF. The CDR3 DNA follows: TGTGCCAGCAGTTACTACCAGGGGTACGAGCAGTACTTC.

The sample holds a few counts of this clonotype. Mismatch with germline at one junction end may stem from a read error. This chain links TRBV12-5 with TRBJ2-2, with D perhaps matching TRBD2 (5 bases). The CDR3 length is 17 residues. CDR1 is LGHNT, CDR2 FRNRAP, per germline. The CDR3 loop reads CASGLLPRRANTGELFF. CDR3 nucleotides: TGTGCTAGTGGTTTGCTGCCTCGGCGGGCGAATACCGGGGAGCTGTTTTTT.

The V gene is TRBV7-3, the J gene TRBJ1-5; a weak D match, TRBD1 (5 bases). CDR1 is SGHTA, CDR2 FQGTGA, per germline. The CDR3 is 15 residues long. With 0 bases removed from V and 1 base from J, the gap between germline ends came to 7 bases. The CDR3 nucleotides are TGTGCCAGCAGCTTAACCGAGGGGAGCAATCAGCCCCAGCATTTT. Translating gives CASSLTEGSNQPQHF. Variable domain in full (rest from reference TRBV7-3 and TRBJ1-5): GAGVSQTPSNKVTEKGKYVELRCDPISGHTALYWYRQSLGQGPEFLIYFQGTGAADDSGLPNDRFFAVRPEGSVSTLKIQRTERGDSAVYLCASSLTEGSNQPQHFGDGTRLSIL.